This T cell receptor beta chain is drawn from a study of blood T cell repertoires in COVID-19. In the study overall: Material from acute and convalescent COVID-19 was sourced from the United States, Italy and Spain.

Adults between about 18 and 95 years of age took part from some 25 US areas. Participants had their cohort set by participant-reported clinical history. Produced via immunoSEQ multiplex PCR; TCRdb's table is partial and in-frame only. The data contain hundreds of thousands of clones, around 90% of them singletons. Trimming cost V 2 bases and J 6 bases, with 12 bases left between them. CDR3 length: 14 amino acids. Germline values: CDR1 SGHTA, CDR2 FQGNSA. This TCR came from a woman in her forties or fifties with acute COVID-19. The material sequenced was PBMCs or T cells enriched from blood (not recorded which). The chain uses TRBV7-2 and TRBJ2-3, with a possible D match to TRBD2 (6 bases). The CDR3 is CASSLLLADDTQYF. The CDR3 DNA reads TGTGCCAGCAGCTTATTACTAGCCGACGATACGCAGTATTTT.